A selection of T cell receptor beta chains follows, all from one sample in a study of beta chain features in type 1 diabetes. Sequencing was performed with immunoSEQ multiplex PCR; in TCRdb, only in-frame clones are kept and a portion is missing. This sample has 860,000 or so clones; roughly 15% occur once, and the top ten carry 0.02% to 0.025%. Sequenced material: naive CD4+ T cells from blood. These receptors originate from a woman aged 18-29 years in good health. CDR3s include the opening cysteine and the closing phenylalanine or tryptophan. The D gene is left open where the match is weak. Not all rows give a size; the values are once, few, many and, for expanded clones, a class.

CDR3 protein: CASSSIRGLGVRHNEQFF
CDR3 DNA: TGTGCCAGCAGCTCTATTAGGGGCCTCGGAGTACGCCACAATGAGCAGTTCTTC
J gene: TRBJ2-1
clone size: -
V gene: TRBV5-6
D gene: -

CDR3 protein: CASSQGERQGAYEQYF
CDR3 DNA: TGCGCCAGCAGCCAAGGCGAGAGACAGGGGGCCTACGAGCAGTACTTC
J gene: TRBJ2-7
clone size: -
V gene: TRBV4-3
D gene: TRBD1

CDR3 protein: CASSQEYGYTF
CDR3 DNA: TGTGCCAGCTCACAGGAGTACGGCTACACCTTC
J gene: TRBJ1-2
clone size: few
V gene: TRBV7-9
D gene: -

CDR3 protein: CASSEFPAGEQYF
CDR3 DNA: TGTGCCAGCAGTGAATTCCCAGCGGGCGAGCAGTACTTC
J gene: TRBJ2-7
clone size: -
V gene: TRBV6-1
D gene: -

CDR3 protein: CASSRDGYEQYF
CDR3 DNA: TGCGCCAGCAGCCGGGACGGGTACGAGCAGTACTTC
J gene: TRBJ2-7
clone size: -
V gene: TRBV5-1
D gene: -

CDR3 protein: CASSPGASGYTF
CDR3 DNA: TGCGCCAGCAGCCCGGGGGCGTCCGGCTACACCTTC
J gene: TRBJ1-2
clone size: -
V gene: TRBV5-1
D gene: -

CDR3 protein: CASSQDVSQPQHF
CDR3 DNA: TGCGCCAGCAGCCAAGATGTCTCTCAGCCCCAGCATTTT
J gene: TRBJ1-5
clone size: -
V gene: TRBV4-3
D gene: -

CDR3 protein: CASSDNYSNQPQHF
CDR3 DNA: TGTGCCAGCAGTGACAACTATAGCAATCAGCCCCAGCATTTT
J gene: TRBJ1-5
clone size: few
V gene: TRBV25-1
D gene: -

CDR3 protein: CASSSSGTGDTQYF
CDR3 DNA: TGTGCCAGCAGCTCTAGCGGGACTGGAGATACGCAGTATTTT
J gene: TRBJ2-3
clone size: few
V gene: TRBV9
D gene: TRBD2

CDR3 protein: CASRTFGQGRDEQYF
CDR3 DNA: TGTGCCAGCAGGACATTTGGACAGGGTCGGGACGAGCAGTACTTC
J gene: TRBJ2-7
clone size: few
V gene: TRBV28
D gene: TRBD1

CDR3 protein: CASRPQGSLGYTF
CDR3 DNA: TGTGCCAGCAGGCCACAGGGATCTTTAGGCTACACCTTC
J gene: TRBJ1-2
clone size: -
V gene: TRBV28
D gene: -

CDR3 protein: CATSRDVEQIEAFF
CDR3 DNA: TGTGCCACCAGCAGAGATGTAGAACAAATTGAAGCTTTCTTT
J gene: TRBJ1-1
clone size: few
V gene: TRBV15
D gene: -

CDR3 protein: CASSQDRENIQYF
CDR3 DNA: TGTGCCAGCAGCCAGGACAGGGAAAACATTCAGTACTTC
J gene: TRBJ2-4
clone size: few
V gene: TRBV7-3
D gene: TRBD1

CDR3 protein: CSASSIYGYTF
CDR3 DNA: TGCAGTGCTAGCAGCATCTATGGCTACACCTTC
J gene: TRBJ1-2
clone size: -
V gene: TRBV20-1
D gene: -

CDR3 protein: CASSYKGGEGYGYTF
CDR3 DNA: TGTGCCAGCAGTTACAAGGGAGGGGAGGGCTATGGCTACACCTTC
J gene: TRBJ1-2
clone size: few
V gene: TRBV6-6
D gene: -

CDR3 protein: CASRLGRGGELFF
CDR3 DNA: TGTGCCAGCAGACTAGGACGGGGCGGGGAGCTGTTTTTT
J gene: TRBJ2-2
clone size: -
V gene: TRBV7-6
D gene: -

CDR3 protein: CASRNRDRGRDGYNEQFF
CDR3 DNA: TGTGCCAGCAGAAACCGGGACAGGGGCCGCGATGGGTACAATGAGCAGTTCTTC
J gene: TRBJ2-1
clone size: -
V gene: TRBV28
D gene: TRBD1

CDR3 protein: CASSGQGMNTEAFF
CDR3 DNA: TGTGCCAGCAGTGGACAGGGCATGAACACTGAAGCTTTCTTT
J gene: TRBJ1-1
clone size: few
V gene: TRBV2
D gene: TRBD1

CDR3 protein: CASSYRGDTGELFF
CDR3 DNA: TGTGCCAGCAGTTACCGCGGGGACACCGGGGAGCTGTTTTTT
J gene: TRBJ2-2
clone size: -
V gene: TRBV6-6
D gene: -

CDR3 protein: CASSQDLTNTEAFF
CDR3 DNA: TGCGCCAGCAGCCAAGATCTGACGAACACTGAAGCTTTCTTT
J gene: TRBJ1-1
clone size: few
V gene: TRBV4-3
D gene: -

CDR3 protein: CASEGSYTGELFF
CDR3 DNA: TGTGCCAGTGAGGGCTCCTACACCGGGGAGCTGTTTTTT
J gene: TRBJ2-2
clone size: -
V gene: TRBV6-1
D gene: -

CDR3 protein: CASNEDRVNEKLFF
CDR3 DNA: TGTGCCAGTAACGAGGACAGGGTGAATGAAAAACTGTTTTTT
J gene: TRBJ1-4
clone size: few
V gene: TRBV19
D gene: TRBD1

CDR3 protein: CASWAGISGANVLTF
CDR3 DNA: TGTGCCAGCTGGGCAGGGATCTCTGGGGCCAACGTCCTGACTTTC
J gene: TRBJ2-6
clone size: -
V gene: TRBV19
D gene: -

CDR3 protein: CASSDSPSPPQHF
CDR3 DNA: TGTGCCAGCAGTGACTCCCCCAGTCCGCCCCAGCATTTT
J gene: TRBJ1-5
clone size: -
V gene: TRBV2
D gene: -

CDR3 protein: CASSAQLPGYTF
CDR3 DNA: TGTGCCAGCAGCGCCCAACTTCCGGGCTACACCTTC
J gene: TRBJ1-2
clone size: few
V gene: TRBV7-9
D gene: -

CDR3 protein: CASSRGDLAGETQYF
CDR3 DNA: TGCGCCAGCAGCCGGGGGGACCTCGCTGGGGAGACCCAGTACTTC
J gene: TRBJ2-5
clone size: few
V gene: TRBV4-3
D gene: -

CDR3 protein: CASSSGPLQETQYF
CDR3 DNA: TGCGCCAGCAGCTCGGGGCCCCTCCAAGAGACCCAGTACTTC
J gene: TRBJ2-5
clone size: -
V gene: TRBV5-1
D gene: -

CDR3 protein: CASSMNPGQGSEAFF
CDR3 DNA: TGCGCCAGCAGCATGAATCCGGGACAGGGTTCTGAAGCTTTCTTT
J gene: TRBJ1-1
clone size: -
V gene: TRBV5-1
D gene: TRBD1

CDR3 protein: CASSPSGSSYNEQFF
CDR3 DNA: TGTGCCAGCAGCCCTAGCGGAAGCTCCTACAATGAGCAGTTCTTC
J gene: TRBJ2-1
clone size: few
V gene: TRBV11-2
D gene: TRBD2

CDR3 protein: CASSDGQRTEAFF
CDR3 DNA: TGTGCCAGCAGTGACGGACAGCGCACTGAAGCTTTCTTT
J gene: TRBJ1-1
clone size: -
V gene: TRBV2
D gene: -

CDR3 protein: CASSLRGGYNEQFF
CDR3 DNA: TGTGCCAGCAGTCTACGGGGGGGTTACAATGAGCAGTTCTTC
J gene: TRBJ2-1
clone size: few
V gene: TRBV2
D gene: TRBD2

CDR3 protein: CSARGPGELFF
CDR3 DNA: TGCAGTGCTAGGGGTCCCGGGGAGCTGTTTTTT
J gene: TRBJ2-2
clone size: few
V gene: TRBV20-1
D gene: -

CDR3 protein: CASSQVPGGNQPQHF
CDR3 DNA: TGCGCCAGCAGCCAAGTTCCAGGTGGCAATCAGCCCCAGCATTTT
J gene: TRBJ1-5
clone size: -
V gene: TRBV4-1
D gene: -

CDR3 protein: CASSIYLEKLFF
CDR3 DNA: TGTGCCAGCAGCATTTACCTGGAAAAACTGTTTTTT
J gene: TRBJ1-4
clone size: many
V gene: TRBV2
D gene: -

CDR3 protein: CASSRSTYETNTGELFF
CDR3 DNA: TGTGCCAGCTCAAGGTCCACATATGAGACGAACACCGGGGAGCTGTTTTTT
J gene: TRBJ2-2
clone size: few
V gene: TRBV18
D gene: -

CDR3 protein: CASGYQASEQFF
CDR3 DNA: TGTGCCAGCGGCTACCAGGCGAGTGAGCAGTTCTTC
J gene: TRBJ2-1
clone size: -
V gene: TRBV6-5
D gene: -

CDR3 protein: CASTPGTGSDTQYF
CDR3 DNA: TGTGCCAGCACACCAGGGACGGGTTCAGATACGCAGTATTTT
J gene: TRBJ2-3
clone size: -
V gene: TRBV27
D gene: -

CDR3 protein: CASSYSDIQYF
CDR3 DNA: TGTGCCAGCAGCTATAGTGACATTCAGTACTTC
J gene: TRBJ2-4
clone size: -
V gene: TRBV11-2
D gene: -

CDR3 protein: CASSPSPNAGEQYF
CDR3 DNA: TGCGCCAGCAGCCCGTCCCCGAATGCGGGCGAGCAGTACTTC
J gene: TRBJ2-7
clone size: -
V gene: TRBV5-1
D gene: -

CDR3 protein: CASTSLNQPQHF
CDR3 DNA: TGTGCCAGCACCTCCCTCAATCAGCCCCAGCATTTT
J gene: TRBJ1-5
clone size: -
V gene: TRBV28
D gene: -

CDR3 protein: CASSQRTGRSGANVLTF
CDR3 DNA: TGCGCCAGCAGCCAGAGGACAGGGAGGTCTGGGGCCAACGTCCTGACTTTC
J gene: TRBJ2-6
clone size: -
V gene: TRBV4-3
D gene: TRBD1

CDR3 protein: CASSVQMHNEQFF
CDR3 DNA: TGTGCCAGCAGCGTACAAATGCACAATGAGCAGTTCTTC
J gene: TRBJ2-1
clone size: few
V gene: TRBV9
D gene: -

CDR3 protein: CASSPQRTAGAETQYF
CDR3 DNA: TGTGCCAGCTCACCCCAACGGACAGCTGGTGCAGAGACCCAGTACTTC
J gene: TRBJ2-5
clone size: few
V gene: TRBV18
D gene: -

CDR3 protein: CASSQDLAKGGTQYF
CDR3 DNA: TGCGCCAGCAGCCAAGATTTGGCCAAGGGAGGGACCCAGTACTTC
J gene: TRBJ2-5
clone size: few
V gene: TRBV4-3
D gene: -

CDR3 protein: CASSPADRGRDTGELFF
CDR3 DNA: TGTGCCAGCAGCCCCGCGGACAGGGGGCGTGATACCGGGGAGCTGTTTTTT
J gene: TRBJ2-2
clone size: -
V gene: TRBV5-6
D gene: TRBD1

CDR3 protein: CASSQDMEDTQYF
CDR3 DNA: TGTGCCAGCAGCCAAGATATGGAAGATACGCAGTATTTT
J gene: TRBJ2-3
clone size: -
V gene: TRBV14
D gene: -

CDR3 protein: CASSFGQMNTEAFF
CDR3 DNA: TGCGCCAGCAGCTTCGGGCAGATGAACACTGAAGCTTTCTTT
J gene: TRBJ1-1
clone size: few
V gene: TRBV5-1
D gene: -

CDR3 protein: CASGLAGYGELFF
CDR3 DNA: TGCGCCAGCGGACTAGCGGGATACGGGGAGCTGTTTTTT
J gene: TRBJ2-2
clone size: few
V gene: TRBV5-1
D gene: TRBD2

CDR3 protein: CASSLAPGEAGVNNEQFF
CDR3 DNA: TGTGCCAGCAGCTTAGCCCCGGGGGAAGCGGGAGTAAACAATGAGCAGTTCTTC
J gene: TRBJ2-1
clone size: -
V gene: TRBV7-9
D gene: TRBD2

CDR3 protein: CASSLSLGLSTDTQYF
CDR3 DNA: TGTGCCAGCAGCTTATCCTTAGGCCTTAGCACAGATACGCAGTATTTT
J gene: TRBJ2-3
clone size: -
V gene: TRBV11-2
D gene: -

CDR3 protein: CASSYSGRSSYEQYF
CDR3 DNA: TGTGCCAGCAGTTACTCGGGCAGAAGCTCCTACGAGCAGTACTTC
J gene: TRBJ2-7
clone size: few
V gene: TRBV6-5
D gene: -

CDR3 protein: CASGRTSGNLGEQYF
CDR3 DNA: TGTGCCAGCGGTCGGACTAGCGGGAATTTGGGCGAGCAGTACTTC
J gene: TRBJ2-7
clone size: few
V gene: TRBV27
D gene: TRBD2

CDR3 protein: CASSPFRTDTDTQYF
CDR3 DNA: TGTGCCAGCAGCCCCTTTAGGACCGACACAGATACGCAGTATTTT
J gene: TRBJ2-3
clone size: -
V gene: TRBV7-8
D gene: -